This T cell receptor (beta chain) was sequenced for a study of blood T cell repertoires in COVID-19. Study overall: COVID-19 samples, acute and convalescent, were from the United States, Italy and Spain. T cells, B-cell-depleted T cells, or PBMCs supplied cDNA or gDNA.

The CDR3 length is 13 residues. V lost 0 bases, J lost 8 bases, and 10 bases lay in between. The germline gives CDR1 MNHEY, CDR2 SVGAGI. Some clones are missing from TCRdb's copy, which holds only in-frame ones; the method was immunoSEQ multiplex PCR. The table lists 150,000 to 200,000 clones, 85% to 90% of them singletons, with less than 8% in the top ten. Participants, about 18 to 90 years old, spanned around 25 US areas. Donors were grouped by their self-reported clinical history. This TCR was recovered from a woman between 50 and 59 years old who had recovered from COVID-19. The specimen was PBMCs or T cells enriched from blood (not recorded which). V is TRBV6-5 and J is TRBJ1-2; D gene ambiguous. The chain's CDR3 is CASSYSYGRGYTF. In DNA form, the CDR3 reads TGTGCCAGCAGTTACTCATACGGTCGGGGCTACACCTTC.